This record looks at one TCR beta chain sequence and its context. What it recognizes is unknown. With 5 bases clipped from V and 0 bases from J, the junction kept 5 bases outside the gene matches. Germline assignment: CDR1 MDHEN and CDR2 SYDVKM. This CDR3 spans 15 amino acids. The PCR was carried out with 60 Vbeta primers and 13 Jbeta primers. Generated by immunoSEQ multiplex PCR, the TCRdb table keeps only in-frame clones and is missing some. The repertoire holds about 130,000 clones, with roughly two thirds as singletons. This specimen belongs to a study of cytomegalovirus exposure and HLA in healthy donors. General study points: Among CMV-associated TCR beta chains, most appeared HLA-restricted in a later analysis. More clonal expansion characterized HLA-associated TCR beta chains than equally common others in a later analysis. Investigators reported about 160 TCR beta chains as tied to cytomegalovirus. The analysis excluded some indistinguishable V segments, including TRBV6-2 and TRBV6-3.

The source is a man aged 25-45 years in good health and CMV-seropositive. The sequenced sample was PBMCs. The chain is built from TRBV28 and TRBJ2-3; 7 nucleotides align to TRBD1. The CDR3: CASSEWDRSTDTQYF. Here the CDR3 DNA reads TGTGCCAGCAGTGAGTGGGACAGAAGCACAGATACGCAGTATTTT.